This TCR beta chain is drawn from a study of blood T cell repertoires in COVID-19. In the study overall: Sources were T cells, B-cell-depleted T cells, or PBMCs; the material itself was cDNA or gDNA.

Authors' methods: Estimated nucleated cell counts came from reference gene primer amplification. Data came from immunoSEQ multiplex PCR; TCRdb stores just in-frame clones and leaves some out. V and J calls and clone size follow that table, whereas D and trimming were derived from the DNA. This table has fewer than 40,000 clones, less than 85% appearing once. CDR1 is SGDLS, CDR2 YYNGEE, per germline. The CDR3 contains 17 residues. Trimming removed 0 bases from V and 5 bases from J; junction bases left unmatched: 14. This chain links TRBV9 with TRBJ2-7, with 7 bases lining up with TRBD2. The sequence derives from a man aged 65 to 79 with acute or convalescent COVID-19. Sequencing was performed on peripheral blood. The CDR3 is CASSVGAGPSSMDEQYF. CDR3 DNA: TGTGCCAGCAGCGTAGGAGCGGGACCCTCTAGTATGGACGAGCAGTACTTC.